The sequence of this TCR beta chain was determined in a study of technical replicates of blood from several donors. Sequencing was performed with immunoSEQ multiplex PCR; in TCRdb, only in-frame clones are kept and a portion is missing. Among about 95,000 clones listed, about 95% were seen once. Germline V CDR1 and CDR2: MNHEY, SMNVEV (reference sequence). V lost 7 bases, J lost 0 bases, and 11 bases stayed unmatched. The CDR3 extends over 17 amino acids. Sequencing input: T cells isolated from PBMCs. This TCR was sampled from a human donor in good health. V gene TRBV27 combines with J gene TRBJ2-4, with 8 nucleotides matching TRBD2. CDR3 DNA sequence: TGTGCCAGCAATTCGGGAGGGCCTTTGCAAGCCAAAAACATTCAGTACTTC. Its translation: CASNSGGPLQAKNIQYF.